These 20 T cell receptor beta chains originate from one sample sequenced in a study of T cell changes during pregnancy in multiple sclerosis. Profiling relied on immunoSEQ multiplex PCR, and the TCRdb table lists in-frame clones only, not all of them. The sample includes about 16,000 clones, roughly 96% of them seen just once. The starting material was peripheral blood, obtained in the third trimester of pregnancy. These receptors all stem from a female donor with multiple sclerosis, enrolled in a pregnancy study.

The chain couples TRBV7-9 to TRBJ2-3; 8 bases match TRBD1. Per the germline V gene, CDR1 is SEHNR and CDR2 is FQNEAQ (reference sequence). With 3 bases clipped from V and 4 bases from J, the junction kept 3 bases outside the gene matches. This CDR3 is 14 amino acids long. DNA of the CDR3: TGTGCCAGCAGCTTCGCAGGGGGCGCAGATACGCAGTATTTT. Protein: CASSFAGGADTQYF.

The rearrangement links TRBV15 to TRBJ2-1; 10 bases fit TRBD1. The germline gives CDR1 LNHNV, CDR2 YYDKDF (reference sequence). The junction had 3 bases not matched to a gene; V was cut back by 5 bases and J by 2 bases. This CDR3 comprises 15 residues. The CDR3 nucleotides are TGTGCCACCAGCGTAGACAGGGGGCCCTACAATGAGCAGTTCTTC. Translation gives CATSVDRGPYNEQFF.

This chain connects TRBV11-2 to TRBJ1-3, with TRBD1 matching over 8 bases. The CDR3 runs 15 residues. Germline trimming cut 5 bases from V and 4 bases from J; bases unmatched to any gene: 7. The V gene's germline CDR1 is SGHAT and CDR2 FQNNGV. CDR3 amino acids: CASSPRQGSGNTIYF. The CDR3 DNA is TGTGCCAGCAGCCCCAGACAGGGGTCAGGAAACACCATATATTTT.

This clone has just one count. The gene calls are TRBV7-2 and TRBJ2-1, with 7 nucleotides matching TRBD2. With 0 bases clipped from V and 5 bases from J, the junction kept 7 bases outside the gene matches. The CDR3 covers 16 residues. The germline CDR1 and CDR2 sequences are SGHTA and FQGNSA. The CDR3 DNA reads TGTGCCAGCAGCTTAGCGAGTAGCGGGCCCCACAATGAGCAGTTCTTC. Protein product: CASSLASSGPHNEQFF.

This clone was counted a single time. The genes are TRBV4-3 and TRBJ2-2; weak D call: TRBD1 (6 bases). The CDR3 runs 18 residues. Germline V gene data show CDR1 as LGHNA and CDR2 as YSLEER. Trimming took 0 bases from V and 0 from J, leaving 14 bases between them. The CDR3 sequence: CASSQEPLDRANTGELFF. The DNA for the CDR3 is TGCGCCAGCAGCCAAGAGCCCTTGGACAGAGCGAACACCGGGGAGCTGTTTTTT.

The chain combines TRBV7-9 with TRBJ2-7, with D uncertain. The V end lost 4 bases, the J end lost 2 bases, and 12 bases lay between the germline ends. The length of the CDR3 is 14 residues. CDR1 and CDR2 (germline): SEHNR, FQNEAQ (reference sequence). CDR3 region: CASSSLPGPYEQYF. The CDR3 coding sequence is TGTGCCAGCAGCTCACTCCCGGGTCCCTACGAGCAGTACTTC.

The chain joins TRBV5-1 to TRBJ2-3, with a weak D call TRBD1 (5 bases). This CDR3 has 16 residues. V lost 0 bases and J lost 2, with 13 bases in between. The V gene's germline CDR1 is SGHRS and CDR2 YFSETQ. CDR3 residues: CASSLAGQGFTDTQYF. The CDR3 DNA sequence: TGCGCCAGCAGCTTGGCCGGGCAGGGCTTCACAGATACGCAGTATTTT. Based on the CDR3 plus reference TRBV5-1 and TRBJ2-3, the full variable domain is KAGVTQTPRYLIKTRGQQVTLSCSPISGHRSVSWYQQTPGQGLQFLFEYFSETQRNKGNFPGRFSGRQFSNSRSEMNVSTLELGDSALYLCASSLAGQGFTDTQYFGPGTRLTVL.

The chain joins TRBV6-1 to TRBJ2-2; D remains ambiguous. The V and J ends lost 6 bases and 0 bases respectively, with 11 bases between them. CDR3 size: 15 residues. Germline V gene data show CDR1 as MNHNS and CDR2 as SASEGT. Written as DNA, the CDR3 is TGTGCCAGCAGCGACAAGATTGCGAACACCGGGGAGCTGTTTTTT. Protein product: CASSDKIANTGELFF.

This clone showed up just a few times. The chain employs TRBV9 and TRBJ1-1, with D possibly TRBD1 on 5 matching bases. Germline V gene lookup returns CDR1 SGDLS and CDR2 YYNGEE. This CDR3 is 16 amino acids long. V gave up 4 bases and J gave up 1 base, with 17 bases separating them. The CDR3 DNA reads TGTGCCAGCAGCCCAAGTTATCGGACAACGAACACTGAAGCTTTCTTT. It is translated as CASSPSYRTTNTEAFF.

This clone is termed medium-sized (0.01 to 0.1%). The chain couples TRBV27 to TRBJ1-5; D gene ambiguous. Germline V gives CDR1 MNHEY, CDR2 SMNVEV (reference sequence). Trimming left V 5 bases short and J 5 bases short, with 13 bases between. This CDR3 contains 14 residues. The CDR3 nucleotides read TGTGCCAGCAGTCTCTCACTAAACTATCAGCCCCAGCATTTT. This sequence encodes CASSLSLNYQPQHF.

The table lists this clone with a count of one. This chain's CDR3 is CASSFPLAGGQDTQYF. The CDR3 DNA reads as TGTGCCAGCAGCTTTCCGCTAGCGGGGGGGCAAGATACGCAGTATTTT. The gene calls are TRBV7-6 and TRBJ2-3; 12 bases agree with TRBD2. Germline V CDR1 and CDR2: SGHVS, FNYEAQ. V gave up 3 bases and J gave up 5 bases; unmatched junction bases: 6. The CDR3 consists of 16 residues.

The CDR3 nucleotides are TGTGCCAGCAGCTCCCTAGAGCGGGTTACTGGGAATGAGCAGTTCTTC. Its protein product is CASSSLERVTGNEQFF. The chain carries TRBV5-4 and TRBJ2-1; D possibly corresponds to TRBD2 (6 bases). CDR1 is SGHNT and CDR2 is YYREEE in the germline V gene (reference sequence). CDR3 size: 16 residues. V lost 3 bases, J lost 7 bases, and 20 bases lay in between.

This chain joins TRBV28 and TRBJ2-1; TRBD2 is a possible D gene (6 bases). This CDR3 is 16 amino acids long. The germline V gene encodes CDR1 MDHEN and CDR2 SYDVKM. Trimming removed 5 bases from V and 1 base from J, with 15 bases in between. CDR3 region: CASSGTPYGSYNEQFF. The CDR3 DNA reads as TGTGCCAGCAGTGGGACTCCCTACGGTTCCTACAATGAGCAGTTCTTC.

The rearrangement joins TRBV7-6 to TRBJ1-1, with D possibly TRBD1 on 6 matching bases. The CDR3 runs 15 residues. V gave up 5 bases and J gave up 0 bases, with 13 bases separating them. Germline assignment: CDR1 SGHVS and CDR2 FNYEAQ. Here the CDR3 DNA reads TGTGCCAGCAGCCCCTCGGGGGGCATGAACACTGAAGCTTTCTTT. The encoded protein is CASSPSGGMNTEAFF.

The V call is TRBV19, the J call TRBJ1-5, with TRBD1 matching over 7 bases. The V segment lost 8 bases and the J segment 3 bases; nucleotides outside the gene matches: 4. CDR1 is LNHDA and CDR2 is SQIVND in the germline V gene (reference sequence). The length of the CDR3 is 13 residues. In DNA, the CDR3 is TGTGCCAGTCAGGGACAGATCAATCAGCCCCAGCATTTT. Encoded protein: CASQGQINQPQHF.

The chain combines TRBV7-2 with TRBJ1-5; 8 bases map to TRBD1. The CDR3 runs 15 residues. J was trimmed by 3 bases and V by 5 bases; bases with no gene match: 6. Looked up from germline, CDR1 is SGHTA and CDR2 is FQGNSA. The CDR3: CASSPTGGVNQPQHF. The CDR3 region has the DNA TGTGCCAGCAGCCCCACAGGGGGGGTCAATCAGCCCCAGCATTTT.

CDR3 nucleotides: TGCAGTGCTCTATTATCCTACGAGCAGTACTTC. This sequence encodes CSALLSYEQYF. This chain uses TRBV20-1 with TRBJ2-7, with D unresolved. The V and J ends lost 5 bases and 1 base respectively, with 6 bases between them. This CDR3 spans 11 amino acids. Germline V gives CDR1 DFQATT, CDR2 SNEGSKA (reference sequence).

The chain has TRBV5-8 and TRBJ2-3, with D possibly TRBD2 on 6 matching bases. Germline lookup yields CDR1 SGHTS and CDR2 YDEGEE. The CDR3 has 17 residues. Trimming took 2 bases from V and 10 from J, leaving 26 bases between them. CDR3 DNA: TGTGCCAGCAGCTTAGAACTAGCAATTCTATCTAGGGTTGCGCAGTATTTT. Encoded protein: CASSLELAILSRVAQYF.

This sequence joins TRBV5-5 and TRBJ1-2; 9 bases line up with TRBD1. V was clipped by 4 bases and J by 1 base; unmatched bases: 5. The CDR3 loop spans 15 amino acids. From germline, CDR1 is SGHKS and CDR2 YYEKEE (reference sequence). CDR3 loop: CASSRGTGLNYGYTF. In DNA, the CDR3 is TGTGCCAGCAGCAGGGGGACAGGGCTTAACTATGGCTACACCTTC.

J is TRBJ1-2 and V is TRBV6-5, with TRBD1 identical over 9 bases. The germline gives CDR1 MNHEY, CDR2 SVGAGI. The CDR3 sequence is 14 residues long. With 5 bases clipped from V and 4 bases from J, the junction kept 5 bases outside the gene matches. CDR3 amino acids: CASSTVTGGYGYTF. For the CDR3, the DNA is TGTGCCAGCAGTACCGTGACAGGGGGCTATGGCTACACCTTC.